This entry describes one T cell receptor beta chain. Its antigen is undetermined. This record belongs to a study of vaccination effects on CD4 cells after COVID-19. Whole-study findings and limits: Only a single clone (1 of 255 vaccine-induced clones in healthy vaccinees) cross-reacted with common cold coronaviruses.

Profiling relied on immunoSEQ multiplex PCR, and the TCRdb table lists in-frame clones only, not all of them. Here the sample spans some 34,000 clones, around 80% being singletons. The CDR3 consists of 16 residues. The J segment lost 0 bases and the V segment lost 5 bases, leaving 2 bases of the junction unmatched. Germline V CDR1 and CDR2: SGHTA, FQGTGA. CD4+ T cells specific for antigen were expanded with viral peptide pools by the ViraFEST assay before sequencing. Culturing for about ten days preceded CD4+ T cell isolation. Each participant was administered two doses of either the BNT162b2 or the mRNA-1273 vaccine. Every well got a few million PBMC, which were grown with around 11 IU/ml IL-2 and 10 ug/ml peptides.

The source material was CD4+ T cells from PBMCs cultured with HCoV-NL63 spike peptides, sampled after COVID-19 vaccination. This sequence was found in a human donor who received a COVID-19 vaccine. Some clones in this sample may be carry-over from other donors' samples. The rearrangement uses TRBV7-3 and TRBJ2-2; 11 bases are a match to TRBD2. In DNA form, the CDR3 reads TGTGCCAGCAGCCTAGCGGGGGGACCGAACACCGGGGAGCTGTTTTTT. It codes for CASSLAGGPNTGELFF.